This is a list of T cell receptor beta chains from one sample in a study of cytomegalovirus exposure and HLA in healthy donors. Here immunoSEQ multiplex PCR was the method, and the copy in TCRdb shows in-frame clones only, minus some. Of 100,000 to 150,000 clones detected, roughly 75% appear once; the ten largest clones hold approximately 10%. Sequenced input: PBMCs. All receptors derive from a man aged 25 to 40 in good health and CMV-seropositive. Both conserved end residues are part of each CDR3. The D gene is left open where the match is weak. Rows give clone size only sometimes, using once, few, many, or a class for an expanded clone.

v_gene	d_gene	j_gene	abundance	CDR3aa	CDR3nt
TRBV5-4	NA	TRBJ1-1	few	CASSPITGITTEAFF	TGTGCCAGCAGCCCCATTACAGGGATTACGACTGAAGCTTTCTTT
TRBV9	TRBD2	TRBJ2-7	once	CASSVQAGGPFYEQYF	TGTGCCAGCAGCGTTCAAGCGGGAGGGCCCTTCTACGAGCAGTACTTC
TRBV6-5	TRBD2	TRBJ2-1	NA	CASRILAGVYNEQFF	TGTGCCAGCAGGATCCTAGCGGGGGTCTACAATGAGCAGTTCTTC
TRBV18	TRBD1	TRBJ1-2	once	CASSATGTGVYGYTF	TGTGCCAGCTCAGCGACCGGGACAGGAGTCTATGGCTACACCTTC
TRBV27	NA	TRBJ1-2	few	CASSFSSSYGYTF	TGTGCCAGCAGTTTTAGCAGCTCCTATGGCTACACCTTC
TRBV13	NA	TRBJ2-4	NA	CASSLTGAAKNIQYF	TGTGCCAGCAGCTTGACAGGCGCGGCCAAAAACATTCAGTACTTC
TRBV28	NA	TRBJ1-5	once	CASSLFFFRDKRNQPQHF	TGTGCCAGCAGTTTATTTTTTTTTCGTGACAAACGCAATCAGCCCCAGCATTTT
TRBV30	TRBD2	TRBJ2-1	NA	CAWGLAEYNEQFF	TGTGCCTGGGGACTAGCGGAGTACAATGAGCAGTTCTTC
TRBV9	NA	TRBJ2-7	NA	CASSVGGSSYEQYF	TGTGCCAGCAGCGTAGGCGGGTCCTCCTACGAGCAGTACTTC
TRBV7-7	TRBD2	TRBJ2-5	NA	CASSLGTSGKTQYF	TGTGCCAGCAGCCTCGGGACTAGCGGAAAGACCCAGTACTTC
TRBV7-2	TRBD1	TRBJ2-7	few	CASSPLGQGYEQYF	TGTGCCAGCAGCCCATTAGGACAGGGGTACGAGCAGTACTTC
TRBV10-1	NA	TRBJ2-1	NA	CATTFGALDNEQFF	TGCGCCACGACGTTTGGGGCTCTCGACAATGAGCAGTTCTTC
TRBV5-8	TRBD2	TRBJ2-7	NA	CASSPSGGGRVYEQYF	TGTGCCAGCAGCCCCTCGGGGGGCGGGAGGGTCTACGAGCAGTACTTC
TRBV6-6	TRBD1	TRBJ2-1	NA	CASSYLTGLYEQFF	TGTGCCAGCAGTTACCTGACAGGGCTGTATGAGCAGTTCTTC
TRBV4-3	TRBD1	TRBJ1-2	NA	CASSQGTGPNYGYTF	TGCGCCAGCAGCCAAGGGACAGGGCCCAACTATGGCTACACCTTC
TRBV4-1	TRBD2	TRBJ2-3	NA	CASSLNGLAGGTQYF	TGCGCCAGCAGCCTAAACGGACTAGCCGGGGGGACGCAGTATTTT
TRBV28	NA	TRBJ2-7	NA	CASRLRTLGEQYF	TGTGCCAGCAGGCTCAGGACATTGGGCGAGCAGTACTTC
TRBV6-6	NA	TRBJ2-1	once	CASSYSGVDEQFF	TGTGCCAGCAGTTACTCCGGGGTCGATGAGCAGTTCTTC
TRBV9	TRBD2	TRBJ2-1	NA	CASSVDPPGLANYNEQFF	TGTGCCAGCAGCGTAGACCCCCCGGGACTAGCGAACTACAATGAGCAGTTCTTC
TRBV5-1	NA	TRBJ1-4	NA	CASSHEPDAANEKLFF	TGCGCCAGCAGCCATGAACCCGACGCGGCTAATGAAAAACTGTTTTTT
TRBV7-8	NA	TRBJ1-1	NA	CASSLYQARMDTEAFF	TGTGCCAGCAGCTTATATCAGGCCCGAATGGACACTGAAGCTTTCTTT
TRBV11-3	NA	TRBJ2-5	NA	CASSLVSQETQYF	TGTGCCAGCAGCTTAGTTAGCCAAGAGACCCAGTACTTC
TRBV10-3	NA	TRBJ2-5	NA	CAISEGREETQYF	TGTGCCATCAGTGAGGGCAGGGAAGAGACCCAGTACTTC
TRBV10-2	TRBD2	TRBJ2-7	NA	CATIAGGYGLVYEQYF	TGCGCCACCATAGCGGGAGGATACGGTTTAGTTTACGAGCAGTACTTC
TRBV7-6	NA	TRBJ2-7	NA	CASSLEVTPFYEQYF	TGTGCCAGCAGCTTAGAAGTGACTCCTTTCTACGAGCAGTACTTC
TRBV25-1	NA	TRBJ1-4	few	CASRREATNEKLFF	TGTGCCAGCAGGAGGGAGGCAACTAATGAAAAACTGTTTTTT
TRBV7-6	NA	TRBJ2-7	NA	CASSVSPVKQYF	TGTGCCAGCTCCGTCTCGCCGGTCAAGCAGTACTTC
TRBV11-2	NA	TRBJ1-1	NA	CASSTQGNQRAFF	TGTGCCAGCAGCACACAGGGTAATCAACGAGCTTTCTTT
TRBV28	NA	TRBJ2-6	NA	CASLTASSGANVLTF	TGTGCCAGCCTCACAGCAAGCTCTGGGGCCAACGTCCTGACTTTC
TRBV5-5	NA	TRBJ2-2	NA	CASSPIGGRFAGELFF	TGTGCCAGCAGCCCGATTGGGGGCCGGTTTGCCGGGGAGCTGTTTTTT
TRBV4-2	NA	TRBJ2-7	NA	CASSPQKTRGEQYF	TGTGCCAGCAGCCCCCAAAAGACACGGGGCGAGCAGTACTTC
TRBV7-9	NA	TRBJ2-7	NA	CASSLQDSSGEQYF	TGTGCCAGCAGCTTGCAGGACTCCTCGGGCGAGCAGTACTTC
TRBV9	TRBD1	TRBJ2-7	NA	CASSVGREGTAKPYF	TGTGCCAGCAGCGTAGGTCGCGAGGGGACAGCAAAACCGTACTTC
TRBV6-4	TRBD1	TRBJ2-7	NA	CASRPDRVSYEQYF	TGTGCCAGCAGACCGGACAGGGTAAGCTACGAGCAGTACTTC
TRBV15	TRBD2	TRBJ2-7	NA	CATRSEASGGYEQYF	TGTGCCACGCGAAGTGAGGCTAGCGGGGGCTACGAGCAGTACTTC
TRBV7-9	NA	TRBJ1-4	NA	CASSFEGANEKLFF	TGTGCCAGCAGCTTCGAAGGGGCGAATGAAAAACTGTTTTTT
TRBV27	NA	TRBJ1-1	few	CASSLRAGQGDTEAFF	TGTGCCAGCAGTTTAAGAGCGGGTCAGGGTGACACTGAAGCTTTCTTT
TRBV6-5	NA	TRBJ1-1	NA	CASRHNPGCFF	TGTGCCAGCAGGCACAATCCGGGGTGTTTCTTT
TRBV9	TRBD1	TRBJ1-5	once	CASSAGTGGLQPQHF	TGTGCCAGCAGCGCTGGGACAGGGGGCTTGCAGCCCCAGCATTTT